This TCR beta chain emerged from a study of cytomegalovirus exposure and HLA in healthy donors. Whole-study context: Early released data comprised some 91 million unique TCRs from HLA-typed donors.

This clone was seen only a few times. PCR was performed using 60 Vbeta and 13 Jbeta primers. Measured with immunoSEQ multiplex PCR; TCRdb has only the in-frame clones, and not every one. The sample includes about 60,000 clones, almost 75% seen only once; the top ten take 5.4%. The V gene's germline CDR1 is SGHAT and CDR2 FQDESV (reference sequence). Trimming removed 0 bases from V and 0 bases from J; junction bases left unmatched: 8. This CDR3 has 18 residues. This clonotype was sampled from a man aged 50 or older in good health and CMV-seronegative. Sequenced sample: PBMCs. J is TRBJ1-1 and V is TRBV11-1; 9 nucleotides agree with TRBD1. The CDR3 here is CASSLAGQGRQMNTEAFF. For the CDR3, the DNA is TGTGCCAGCAGCTTAGCGGGACAGGGCAGGCAAATGAACACTGAAGCTTTCTTT.